The source of this TCR beta chain is a study of blood T cell repertoires in COVID-19. Whole-study context: Sites in the United States, Italy and Spain provided acute and convalescent COVID-19 samples. PBMCs, B-cell-depleted T cells, or T cells provided the cDNA or gDNA that made up the material.

How the authors handled the data: Using reference gene primer amplification, nucleated cell counts were estimated. Sequencing was performed with immunoSEQ multiplex PCR; in TCRdb, only in-frame clones are kept and a portion is missing. V and J calls and clone size come straight from that table; D and trimming were deduced from the DNA. The data contain over 90,000 clones, over 70% of them singletons. Between the trimmed V and J ends, which lost 1 base and 1 base, there was a span of 10 bases. This CDR3 has 15 amino acids. Germline V CDR1 and CDR2: MGHDK, SYGVNS. This clone has a handful of counts. Sequencing was carried out using peripheral blood. The TCR sequence derives from a human donor in a cohort sampled during active or convalescent COVID-19. The chain couples TRBV25-1 to TRBJ1-1; D is ambiguous. CDR3 nucleotides: TGTGCCAGCAGTGAATTCGGGGAGGGGAACACTGAAGCTTTCTTT. Its protein is CASSEFGEGNTEAFF.